What follows are 24 T cell receptor beta chains derived from one specimen sequenced in a study of blood T cell repertoires in COVID-19. The protocol was immunoSEQ multiplex PCR, while the TCRdb copy is restricted to in-frame clones and leaves out a portion. The data show 250,000 to 400,000 clones, 88% seen once. Sequences were obtained from peripheral blood. The receptors here all came from a woman aged 30 to 39 with COVID-19, enrolled during active disease.

The gene calls are TRBV5-6 and TRBJ1-6, with a weak D call TRBD1 (5 bases). The CDR3 totals 15 residues. V was trimmed by 4 bases and J by 5 bases, leaving 13 bases between them. Germline CDR1 reads SGHDT; CDR2 reads YYEEEE. CDR3 in DNA: TGTGCCAGCAGCCTGGGCAGGGCTCATAATTCACCCCTCCACTTT. Translating it yields CASSLGRAHNSPLHF.

This clone came up a few times. The chain's CDR3 is CASSRTGGRPQHF. The CDR3, as DNA: TGTGCCAGCAGTCGAACAGGGGGCAGGCCCCAGCATTTT. This rearrangement joins TRBV6-5 to TRBJ1-5, with 9 bases fitting TRBD1. The germline gives CDR1 MNHEY, CDR2 SVGAGI. The junction had 5 bases not matched to a gene; V was cut back by 5 bases and J by 9 bases. CDR3 length equals 13 residues.

The chain uses TRBV5-1 and TRBJ1-3; 7 positions agree with TRBD1. CDR1 and CDR2 from the germline V gene are SGHRS and YFSETQ. V was pared by 2 bases and J by 0 bases, with 8 bases of the junction left unmatched. This CDR3 has 17 amino acids. The CDR3, as DNA: TGCGCCAGCAGCTTATCTACAGGGGCCCGCTCTGGAAACACCATATATTTT. Amino acids: CASSLSTGARSGNTIYF.

The chain recombines TRBV10-2 with TRBJ1-6; D not certain. The CDR3 totals 15 residues. The germline gives CDR1 WSHSY, CDR2 SAAADI. V was shortened by 5 bases and J by 0 bases, with 8 bases between the two germline ends. Here the CDR3 DNA reads TGCGCCAGCAGTCTCAGGTCCTCCTATAATTCACCCCTCCACTTT. This translates into CASSLRSSYNSPLHF.

The chain couples TRBV2 to TRBJ1-1, with TRBD1 identical over 9 bases. V shed 5 bases and J 5 bases; nucleotides not matched to a gene: 9. Germline V gene lookup returns CDR1 SNHLY and CDR2 FYNNEI. The CDR3 totals 15 residues. DNA for the CDR3: TGTGCCAGCAGTCCTACCCCGGGACAGGGAACTGAAGCTTTCTTT. As protein: CASSPTPGQGTEAFF.

J is TRBJ2-3 and V is TRBV29-1, with 8 bases matching TRBD1. Unmatched junction bases numbered 8, after V lost 4 bases and J lost 5 bases. CDR1 SQVTM and CDR2 ANQGSEA come from the germline V gene. The CDR3 is 14 amino acids. CDR3 coding DNA: TGCAGCGTTGCCCCGACAGGGGTTAAAGATACGCAGTATTTT. It codes for CSVAPTGVKDTQYF.

V is TRBV11-3 and J is TRBJ2-7, with D possibly being TRBD1 (6 bases). CDR3 size: 15 residues. The germline CDR1 and CDR2 sequences are SGHNT and YENEEA. Trimming cost V 0 bases and J 4 bases, with 13 bases left between them. The CDR3 reads CASSLETGNRYEQYF. CDR3 bases: TGTGCCAGCAGCTTAGAAACAGGGAATCGGTACGAGCAGTACTTC. The full variable domain, rest sourced from reference TRBV11-3 and TRBJ2-7, is EAGVVQSPRYKIIEKKQPVAFWCNPISGHNTLYWYLQNLGQGPELLIRYENEEAVDDSQLPKDRFSAERLKGVDSTLKIQPAELGDSAVYLCASSLETGNRYEQYFGPGTRLTVT.

In DNA form, the CDR3 reads TGTGCCAGCAGCTTAGGAGTTAATGAGCAGTTCTTC. Translated: CASSLGVNEQFF. V gene TRBV5-8 combines with J gene TRBJ2-1; D not resolved. The CDR3 has 12 amino acids. Trimming removed 2 bases at V and 7 bases at J, with 7 bases between. Germline values: CDR1 SGHTS, CDR2 YDEGEE. Full variable domain (remainder filled in from reference TRBV5-8 and TRBJ2-1): EAGVTQSPTHLIKTRGQQATLRCSPISGHTSVYWYQQALGLGLQFLLWYDEGEERNRGNFPPRFSGRQFPNYSSELNVNALELEDSALYLCASSLGVNEQFFGPGTRLTVL.

The chain employs TRBV10-3 and TRBJ2-5; D ambiguous. From germline, CDR1 is ENHRY and CDR2 SYGVKD. Trimming took 7 bases from V and 3 from J, leaving 12 bases between them. The CDR3 is 13 residues long. CDR3 in amino acids: CAINSQSEETQYF. The CDR3, as DNA: TGTGCCATCAATTCACAAAGCGAAGAGACCCAGTACTTC.

V gene TRBV5-1 combines with J gene TRBJ2-2; D unclear. The CDR3 runs 15 residues. CDR1 and CDR2 (germline): SGHRS, YFSETQ. Trimming removed 2 bases from V and 0 bases from J, with 8 bases in between. The CDR3 nucleotides are TGCGCCAGCAGCTTAACAAACGCGAACACCGGGGAGCTGTTTTTT. Translated, it gives CASSLTNANTGELFF. Using reference TRBV5-1 and TRBJ2-2 for the parts outside the CDR3, the full variable domain is KAGVTQTPRYLIKTRGQQVTLSCSPISGHRSVSWYQQTPGQGLQFLFEYFSETQRNKGNFPGRFSGRQFSNSRSEMNVSTLELGDSALYLCASSLTNANTGELFFGEGSRLTVL.

The DNA for the CDR3 is TGTGCCAGCAGTCCAGACAGGATAGGAAACACCATATATTTT. Translation gives CASSPDRIGNTIYF. V is TRBV27 and J is TRBJ1-3; possibly TRBD1 for D (6 bases). Germline V gene data show CDR1 as MNHEY and CDR2 as SMNVEV (reference sequence). This CDR3 is 14 amino acids long. Trimming took off 5 bases at V and 4 bases at J, with 12 bases between the two ends.

The genes are TRBV11-3 and TRBJ1-3; D is uncertain. The V end lost 4 bases, the J end lost 2 bases, and 9 bases lay between the germline ends. Germline V gives CDR1 SGHNT, CDR2 YENEEA. This CDR3 is 14 amino acids long. The CDR3 is CASSSLRTGNTIYF. CDR3 DNA sequence: TGTGCCAGCAGCTCCCTGAGGACTGGAAACACCATATATTTT.

The V call is TRBV7-2, the J call TRBJ2-5; a possible D gene is TRBD2 (7 bases). V was pared by 5 bases and J by 6 bases, with 19 bases between. This CDR3 comprises 15 residues. Germline CDR1 reads SGHTA; CDR2 reads FQGNSA. CDR3 sequence reads: CASSVGGAARKTQYF. In nucleotides, the CDR3 is TGTGCCAGCAGCGTTGGGGGGGCGGCCCGGAAGACCCAGTACTTC. The full variable domain, with the rest looked up from reference TRBV7-2 and TRBJ2-5, is GAGVSQSPSNKVTEKGKDVELRCDPISGHTALYWYRQSLGQGLEFLIYFQGNSAPDKSGLPSDRFSAERTGGSVSTLTIQRTQQEDSAVYLCASSVGGAARKTQYFGPGTRLLVL.

The chain couples TRBV6-6 to TRBJ2-7; a weak D match, TRBD2 (6 bases). The germline CDR1 and CDR2 sequences are MNHNY and SVGAGI (reference sequence). The CDR3 is made up of 15 amino acids. The germline V and J ends were trimmed by 2 bases and 3 bases, with 14 bases remaining between them. For the CDR3, the DNA is TGTGCCAGCAGTTACGGGACGGGAGTAAACTACGAGCAGTACTTC. Amino acid sequence: CASSYGTGVNYEQYF.

This clone was found once. This chain uses TRBV27 with TRBJ2-7, with TRBD1 as a possible D gene (6 bases). In germline, CDR1 is MNHEY, CDR2 SMNVEV (reference sequence). The CDR3 sequence is 13 residues long. V was pared by 7 bases and J by 5 bases, with 15 bases between. The CDR3 region is CASKPGQWDEQYF. CDR3 nucleotides: TGTGCCAGCAAGCCGGGACAATGGGACGAGCAGTACTTC.

The chain is built from TRBV4-2 and TRBJ1-1, with D uncertain. CDR3 length: 13 amino acids. Trimming took off 0 bases at V and 0 bases at J, with 2 bases between the two ends. Germline CDR1 LGHNA, CDR2 YNFKEQ. CDR3 DNA sequence: TGTGCCAGCAGCCAAGATATGAACACTGAAGCTTTCTTT. It is translated as CASSQDMNTEAFF.

The rearrangement joins TRBV10-3 to TRBJ1-2; the match to TRBD1 covers 7 bases. The CDR3 is 13 amino acids. Germline-derived CDR1 and CDR2 are ENHRY and SYGVKD. J lost 5 bases, V lost 4 bases, and 4 bases had no gene match. The CDR3 protein is CAISAQGVYGYTF. CDR3 DNA: TGTGCCATCAGTGCTCAGGGGGTTTATGGCTACACCTTC.

The rearrangement uses TRBV6-5 and TRBJ2-5, with a tentative D call TRBD1 (5 bases). The ends were cut back, 6 bases at V and 3 bases at J, with 8 bases in the middle. The CDR3 runs 12 residues. Germline V gene data show CDR1 as MNHEY and CDR2 as SVGAGI. The CDR3 loop reads CASSDSKETQYF. The CDR3 DNA follows: TGTGCCAGCAGCGACAGTAAAGAGACCCAGTACTTC.

This clone was observed a single time. The chain employs TRBV10-2 and TRBJ1-2, with D possibly matching TRBD1 (6 bases). The V end lost 5 bases, the J end lost 0 bases, and 10 bases lay between the germline ends. The CDR3 covers 14 residues. Germline V gene data show CDR1 as WSHSY and CDR2 as SAAADI. The CDR3 sequence: CASSSQGSNYGYTF. DNA of the CDR3: TGCGCCAGCAGTTCACAGGGTTCTAACTATGGCTACACCTTC.

V gene TRBV5-1 combines with J gene TRBJ2-1; 7 positions match TRBD1. Per germline, CDR1 SGHRS and CDR2 YFSETQ. This CDR3 region has 13 residues. With 2 bases clipped from V and 15 bases from J, the junction kept 11 bases outside the gene matches. CDR3 DNA sequence: TGCGCCAGCAGCTTTTCCGCTCGACAGGGTTGGTTCTTC. Translation gives CASSFSARQGWFF.

The rearrangement links TRBV9 to TRBJ1-5; TRBD1 aligns across 10 bases. The germline gives CDR1 SGDLS, CDR2 YYNGEE. There are 14 residues in the CDR3. The junction had 5 bases not matched to a gene; V was cut back by 3 bases and J by 8 bases. This chain's CDR3 is CASSADRGPKPQHF. The DNA of the CDR3 is TGTGCCAGCAGCGCCGACAGGGGGCCGAAGCCCCAGCATTTT.

The chain uses TRBV2 and TRBJ1-2, with a tentative D call TRBD1 (6 bases). The CDR3 sequence is 15 residues long. Trimming stripped 5 bases from V and 4 bases from J, with 17 bases between. CDR1 is SNHLY and CDR2 is FYNNEI in the germline V gene. The CDR3 DNA is TGTGCCAGCAGTTCTACGACAGGAGTGGGCTATGGCTACACCTTC. Protein: CASSSTTGVGYGYTF.

In this sample, this clone turned up a few times. The chain is built from TRBV11-2 and TRBJ1-2, with D tentatively TRBD1 (6 bases). The CDR3 spans 13 residues. Trimming left V 5 bases short and J 7 bases short, with 14 bases between. Germline CDR1 SGHAT, CDR2 FQNNGV. The CDR3 bases are TGTGCCAGCAGCCCCAACAGGGATCGTGGCTACACCTTC. Encoded protein: CASSPNRDRGYTF. Based on the CDR3 plus reference TRBV11-2 and TRBJ1-2, the full variable domain is EAGVAQSPRYKIIEKRQSVAFWCNPISGHATLYWYQQILGQGPKLLIQFQNNGVVDDSQLPKDRFSAERLKGVDSTLKIQPAKLEDSAVYLCASSPNRDRGYTFGSGTRLTVV.

V and J are TRBV5-1 and TRBJ2-2; 9 bases line up with TRBD1. Germline loops: CDR1 SGHRS, CDR2 YFSETQ. V lost 4 bases and J lost 2; bases outside the gene matches: 6. This CDR3 spans 16 amino acids. DNA of the CDR3: TGCGCCAGCAGCCTGAGACAGGGGGATAACACCGGGGAGCTGTTTTTT. It translates to CASSLRQGDNTGELFF. The full variable domain, completed using reference TRBV5-1 and TRBJ2-2, is KAGVTQTPRYLIKTRGQQVTLSCSPISGHRSVSWYQQTPGQGLQFLFEYFSETQRNKGNFPGRFSGRQFSNSRSEMNVSTLELGDSALYLCASSLRQGDNTGELFFGEGSRLTVL.